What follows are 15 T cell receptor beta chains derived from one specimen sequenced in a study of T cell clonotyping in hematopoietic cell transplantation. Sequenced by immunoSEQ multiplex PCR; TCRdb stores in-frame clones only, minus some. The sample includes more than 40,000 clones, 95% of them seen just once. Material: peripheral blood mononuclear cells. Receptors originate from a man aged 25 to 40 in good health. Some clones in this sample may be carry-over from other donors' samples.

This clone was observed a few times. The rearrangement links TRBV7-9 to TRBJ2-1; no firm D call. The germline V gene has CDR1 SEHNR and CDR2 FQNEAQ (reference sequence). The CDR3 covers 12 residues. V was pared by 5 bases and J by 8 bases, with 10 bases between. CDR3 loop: CASSQELDEQFF. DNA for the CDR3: TGTGCCAGCAGCCAAGAGCTGGATGAGCAGTTCTTC.

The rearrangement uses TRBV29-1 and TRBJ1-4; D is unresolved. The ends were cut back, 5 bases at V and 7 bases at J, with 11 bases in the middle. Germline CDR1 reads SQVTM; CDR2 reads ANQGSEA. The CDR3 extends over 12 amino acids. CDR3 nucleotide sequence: TGCAGCGTTAAAGTAGTTGGTGAAAAACTGTTTTTT. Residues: CSVKVVGEKLFF. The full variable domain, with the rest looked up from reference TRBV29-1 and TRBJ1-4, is SAVISQKPSRDICQRGTSLTIQCQVDSQVTMMFWYRQQPGQSLTLIATANQGSEATYESGFVIDKFPISRPNLTFSTLTVSNMSPEDSSIYLCSVKVVGEKLFFGSGTQLSVL.

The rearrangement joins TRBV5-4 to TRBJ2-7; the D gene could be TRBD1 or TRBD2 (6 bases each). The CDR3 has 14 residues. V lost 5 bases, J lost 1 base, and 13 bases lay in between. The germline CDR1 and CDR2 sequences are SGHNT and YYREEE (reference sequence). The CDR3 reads CASSPQGGSYEQYF. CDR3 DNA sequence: TGTGCCAGCAGTCCACAGGGAGGATCCTACGAGCAGTACTTC.

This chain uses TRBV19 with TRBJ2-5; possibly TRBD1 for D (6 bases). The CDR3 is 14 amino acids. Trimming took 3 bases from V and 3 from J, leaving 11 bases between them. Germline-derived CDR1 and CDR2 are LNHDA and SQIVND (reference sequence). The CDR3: CASSIGHREETQYF. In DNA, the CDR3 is TGTGCCAGTAGTATCGGCCACAGGGAAGAGACCCAGTACTTC.

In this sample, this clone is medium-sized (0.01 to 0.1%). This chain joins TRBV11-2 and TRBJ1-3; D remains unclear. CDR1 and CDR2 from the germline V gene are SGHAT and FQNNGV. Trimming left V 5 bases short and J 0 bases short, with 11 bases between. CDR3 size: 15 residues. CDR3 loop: CASSPSGVSGNTIYF. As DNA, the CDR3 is TGTGCCAGCAGCCCCAGTGGGGTCTCTGGAAACACCATATATTTT.

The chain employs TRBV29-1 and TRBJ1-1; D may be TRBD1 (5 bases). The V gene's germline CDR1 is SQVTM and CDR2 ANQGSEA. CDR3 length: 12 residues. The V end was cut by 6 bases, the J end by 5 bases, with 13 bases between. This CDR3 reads CSVGGVWTEAFF. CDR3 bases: TGCAGCGTGGGGGGGGTATGGACTGAAGCTTTCTTT. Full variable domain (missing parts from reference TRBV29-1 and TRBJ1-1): SAVISQKPSRDICQRGTSLTIQCQVDSQVTMMFWYRQQPGQSLTLIATANQGSEATYESGFVIDKFPISRPNLTFSTLTVSNMSPEDSSIYLCSVGGVWTEAFFGQGTRLTVV.

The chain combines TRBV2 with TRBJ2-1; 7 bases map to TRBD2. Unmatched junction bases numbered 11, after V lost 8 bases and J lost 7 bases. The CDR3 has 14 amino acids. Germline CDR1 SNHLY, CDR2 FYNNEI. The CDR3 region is CASQTSPSGNEQFF. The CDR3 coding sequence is TGTGCCAGCCAGACTAGCCCCTCGGGAAATGAGCAGTTCTTC.

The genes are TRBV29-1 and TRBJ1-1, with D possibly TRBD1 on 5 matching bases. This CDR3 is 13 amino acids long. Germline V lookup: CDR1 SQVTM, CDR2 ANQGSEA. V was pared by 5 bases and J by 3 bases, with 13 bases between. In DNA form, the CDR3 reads TGCAGCGTTCGCAGGGAAGTTGACACTGAAGCTTTCTTT. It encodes CSVRREVDTEAFF.

As DNA, the CDR3 is TGTGCCAGCAGGTCGTGGGGTGACCCTGAAGCTTTCTTT. Encoded protein: CASRSWGDPEAFF. This rearrangement joins TRBV2 to TRBJ1-1; D unresolved. V lost 6 bases, J lost 6 bases, and 14 bases lay in between. CDR3 size: 13 residues. Looked up from germline, CDR1 is SNHLY and CDR2 is FYNNEI. Based on the CDR3 plus reference TRBV2 and TRBJ1-1, the full variable domain is EPEVTQTPSHQVTQMGQEVILRCVPISNHLYFYWYRQILGQKVEFLVSFYNNEISEKSEIFDDQFSVERPDGSNFTLKIRSTKLEDSAMYFCASRSWGDPEAFFGQGTRLTVV.

The CDR3 DNA reads TGTGCCAGCAGCTTAACTAGCGGGGGGTCCTACAATGAGCAGTTCTTC. It translates to CASSLTSGGSYNEQFF. The chain recombines TRBV7-3 with TRBJ2-1, with TRBD2 matching over 10 bases. Germline loops: CDR1 SGHTA, CDR2 FQGTGA. The trim removed 0 bases at V and 1 base at J, leaving 0 bases unmatched. This CDR3 spans 16 amino acids.

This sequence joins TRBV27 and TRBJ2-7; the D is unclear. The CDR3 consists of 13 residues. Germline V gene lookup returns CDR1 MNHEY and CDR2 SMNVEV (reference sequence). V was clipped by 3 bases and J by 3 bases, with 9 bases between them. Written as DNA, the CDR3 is TGTGCCAGCAGTTTTACGGCGTACTACGAGCAGTACTTC. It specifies CASSFTAYYEQYF.

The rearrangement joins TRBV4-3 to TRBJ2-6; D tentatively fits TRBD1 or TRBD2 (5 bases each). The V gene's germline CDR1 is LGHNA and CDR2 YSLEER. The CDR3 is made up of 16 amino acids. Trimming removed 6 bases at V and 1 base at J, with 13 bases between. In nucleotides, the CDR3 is TGCGCCAGCAGTCCATCGGGGCCATCTGGGGCCAACGTCCTGACTTTC. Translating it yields CASSPSGPSGANVLTF.

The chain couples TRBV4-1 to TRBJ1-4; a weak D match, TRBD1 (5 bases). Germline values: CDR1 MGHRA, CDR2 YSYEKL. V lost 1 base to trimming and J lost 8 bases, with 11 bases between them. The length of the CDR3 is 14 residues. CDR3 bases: TGCGCCAGCAGCCAAGTGATCAGGGAGGAAAAACTGTTTTTT. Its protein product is CASSQVIREEKLFF.

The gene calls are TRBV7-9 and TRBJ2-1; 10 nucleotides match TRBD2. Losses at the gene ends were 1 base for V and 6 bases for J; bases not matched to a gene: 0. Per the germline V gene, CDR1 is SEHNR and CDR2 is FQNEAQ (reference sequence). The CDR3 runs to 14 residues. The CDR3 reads CASSLGLAGNEQFF. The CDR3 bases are TGTGCCAGCAGCTTAGGACTAGCGGGCAATGAGCAGTTCTTC.

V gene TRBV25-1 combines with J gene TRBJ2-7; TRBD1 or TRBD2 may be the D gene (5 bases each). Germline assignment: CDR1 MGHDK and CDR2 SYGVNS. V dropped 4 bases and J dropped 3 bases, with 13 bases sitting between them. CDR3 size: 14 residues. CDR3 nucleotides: TGTGCCAGCAGTGGGGACGGTTTTTTCTACGAGCAGTACTTC. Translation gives CASSGDGFFYEQYF.